This T cell receptor (beta chain) emerged from a study of T-cell memory formation after mild COVID-19. A single record per CDR3 protein comes from TCRdb applying MiXCR to the 5' RACE reads. The table lists around 470,000 distinct CDR3 sequences, 15% to 25% of them singletons. Germline lookup yields CDR1 MGHRA and CDR2 YSYEKL. V was shortened by 3 bases and J by 6 bases, with 9 bases between the two germline ends. This CDR3 has 13 amino acids. Specimen: PBMCs or a T cell subset sorted from them (not recorded which). The sequence derives from an adult woman who had mild COVID-19 (a few samples of this study predate the infection). Cell type and time point are not known. The chain has TRBV4-1 and TRBJ2-4; perhaps D is TRBD1 or TRBD2 (5 bases each). In DNA form, the CDR3 reads TGCGCCAGCAGCCAGGGGGAGAGAAACATTCAGTACTTC. This gives the protein CASSQGERNIQYF.